This TCR beta chain was observed in a study of brain T cells in children with intractable seizures. Time point indicated: blood from clinic visit 5 months post-surgery; TSC patient then seizure free. Sequenced by immunoSEQ multiplex PCR; TCRdb stores in-frame clones only, minus some. This table holds approximately 330,000 clones, roughly 92% found once. Germline V gives CDR1 SGHRS, CDR2 YFSETQ. The CDR3 length is 13 residues. V lost 3 bases to trimming and J lost 6 bases, with 13 bases between them. The specimen comprised peripheral blood, sampled roughly 5 months after surgery. This sequence originates from a boy in the first two years of life with tuberous sclerosis and intractable seizures. The rearrangement uses TRBV5-1 and TRBJ2-7; D unresolved. The CDR3 region has the DNA TGCGCCAGCAGCTCCGATCTCGGTTTCGAGCAGTACTTC. This sequence encodes CASSSDLGFEQYF.